This T cell receptor (beta chain) was recovered during a study of regulatory T cells in long-lasting Graves disease (dated by TCRdb to the early 2020s). General notes on the study: To count as having persistent Graves' disease, a patient had to have received antithyroid drug treatment for over 5 years with TSH receptor autoantibodies remaining persistently positive. This study used TCR sequencing and RNA sequencing of peripheral blood to compare persistent Graves' disease patients against newly diagnosed Graves' disease patients. The study was registered as a clinical trial and conducted in China. A total of roughly 33 samples underwent TCR sequencing: around 13 from persistent and around 20 from newly diagnosed Graves' disease patients. On average, persistent Graves' disease patients in the clinical cohort had been on antithyroid drugs for around ten years.

Beyond this particular receptor, the publication reports: As a limitation, the authors acknowledged that the small sample size may reduce accuracy. Compared with newly diagnosed patients, patients with persistent Graves' disease had lower TCR Shannon entropy and fewer highly expanded clones, which suggests clonal expansion. The study examined only peripheral blood because the primary lesion, thyroid tissue, could not be accessed. Only the TCR beta chain was sequenced and analyzed. More public clonotypes were shared among persistent patients (fewer than 3,000) than among newly diagnosed patients (just under 1,000).

The sample's time point label, decoded: persistent/refractory GD, antithyroid drugs over 5 years with positive TRAb. RNA was extracted from PBMCs in TRIzol for both TCR sequencing and RNA sequencing. The diagnosis of Graves' disease was made according to American Thyroid Association guidelines. Patients were recruited from an endocrinology department in Xi'an, China. Each patient gave 9 to 10 milliliters of peripheral blood, collected in an EDTA anticoagulant tube. Ficoll Paque Plus density gradient separation was used to isolate PBMCs, and no further T cell sorting was done. An Agilent 2100 Bioanalyzer and agarose gel were used to assess RNA quality, and a NanoDrop 2000 was used to measure RNA concentration. This clonotype was found a few times. It has no known antigen specificity. Base qualities are not at hand, and no much larger clone is one base apart. Library method: multiplex PCR. Sequencing was carried out with an Illumina HiSeq 4000. To build TCR beta libraries, CDR3 regions were amplified by Arm-PCR using iRepertoire HTBI primers. Before sequencing, the PCR products underwent gel purification. As for how the authors treated the data: A total of 62 TRBV and 14 TRBJ segments were identified across samples and were used for gene usage analysis of CDR3 amino acid clonotypes. COPE and FqMerger were used to merge filtered high-quality paired reads into contigs. BLAST was used to align contigs to IMGT TRBV, TRBD and TRBJ reference genes, with CDR3 defined following IMGT. Clonotypes above 0.1% frequency were classified as highly expanded clones. Repertoire diversity was measured by Shannon entropy, and V-J evenness by the Gini coefficient. Public clonotypes were defined as clonotypes shared by more than one individual. The raw public data were reprocessed by TCRdb itself: fastp quality trimming at Q25, MiXCR clonotype calling, in-frame beta chains only. Every distinct CDR3 protein forms one entry, paired with its most common genes and DNA. TCRdb's processing, not the authors' own work, is the source of the V and J calls. For this sample there are around 340,000 distinct CDR3 sequences; 15% to 20% appear just once. The top ten hold roughly 29% of the sample.

The TCR originated in a female donor with Graves disease. Sequencing was performed on peripheral blood mononuclear cells (PBMCs), taken when the disease was refractory, from a patient treated with antithyroid drugs.

The CDR3 region has the sequence CASSPRQDHSYEQYF. The DNA reads TGTGCCAGCAGCCCCCGCCAAGACCACTCCTACGAGCAGTACTTC. The chain was built from TRBV9 and TRBJ2-7; the D gene remains uncertain. The CDR3 covers 15 residues, taking in both the cysteine and the phenylalanine. Of all the DNA, just the CDR3 is kept, 45 bases in frame from base 1. CDR1 SGDLS and CDR2 YYNGEE are derived from the germline V gene. Cut back by 4 bases and 0 bases, the V and J ends lie 14 bases apart.